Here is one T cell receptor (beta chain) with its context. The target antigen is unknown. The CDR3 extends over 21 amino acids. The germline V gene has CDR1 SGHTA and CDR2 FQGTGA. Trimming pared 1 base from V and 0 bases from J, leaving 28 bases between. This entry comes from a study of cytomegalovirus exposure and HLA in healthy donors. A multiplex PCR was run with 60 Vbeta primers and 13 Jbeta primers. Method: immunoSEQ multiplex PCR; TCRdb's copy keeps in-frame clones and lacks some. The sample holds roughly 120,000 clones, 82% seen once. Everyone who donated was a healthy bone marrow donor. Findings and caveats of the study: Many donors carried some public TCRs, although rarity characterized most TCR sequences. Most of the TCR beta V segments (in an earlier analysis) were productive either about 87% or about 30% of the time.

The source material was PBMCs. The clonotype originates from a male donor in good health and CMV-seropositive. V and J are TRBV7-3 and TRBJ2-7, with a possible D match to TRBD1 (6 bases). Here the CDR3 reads CASSLNTLPDRLGRSSYEQYF. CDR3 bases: TGTGCCAGCAGCTTAAACACGCTACCCGACAGGCTTGGCCGAAGCTCCTACGAGCAGTACTTC.